The present TCR beta chain was sequenced within a study of blood T cell repertoires in COVID-19. Study-wide context: The samples span acute and convalescent COVID-19 from the United States, Italy and Spain. In each case, the material was cDNA or gDNA derived from T cells, B-cell-depleted T cells, or PBMCs.

Per the original data handling: Reference gene primer amplification gave estimated nucleated cell counts. This table comes from immunoSEQ multiplex PCR, and its TCRdb copy is limited to in-frame clones, with some not included. V and J calls plus clone size are reproduced from that table; the DNA served to infer D and trimming. The sample contains about 47,000 clones, roughly 84% of which appear only once. This CDR3 has 15 amino acids. Germline lookup yields CDR1 ENHRY and CDR2 SYGVKD. Between the trimmed V and J ends, which lost 4 bases and 3 bases, there was a span of 15 bases. This receptor was identified in a man aged 50 or older with acute or convalescent COVID-19. The chain recombines TRBV10-3 with TRBJ2-5, with D possibly TRBD1 on 5 matching bases. Sample: peripheral blood. CDR3 sequence reads: CAISVRGPPEETQYF. The CDR3 DNA reads as TGTGCCATCAGTGTTAGGGGTCCCCCCGAAGAGACCCAGTACTTC.